This T cell receptor beta chain was recorded in a study of blood T cell repertoires in COVID-19. Study background: Whether acute or convalescent, the COVID-19 samples came from the United States, Italy and Spain.

Produced via immunoSEQ multiplex PCR; TCRdb's table is partial and in-frame only. The profile shows roughly 30,000 clones, 84% of them singletons. V dropped 0 bases and J dropped 7; count of bases not matched to a gene: 8. The CDR3 has 15 residues. In germline, CDR1 is SGHNT, CDR2 YYREEE (reference sequence). In its sample, this clone was seen a few times. This TCR derives from a man older than 75 with active COVID-19. The source material was peripheral blood. The chain is built from TRBV5-4 and TRBJ1-2; 8 bases agree with TRBD1. The chain's CDR3 is CASSLGPDRGSGYTF. The CDR3 nucleotides are TGTGCCAGCAGCTTGGGCCCCGACAGGGGTAGTGGCTACACCTTC.